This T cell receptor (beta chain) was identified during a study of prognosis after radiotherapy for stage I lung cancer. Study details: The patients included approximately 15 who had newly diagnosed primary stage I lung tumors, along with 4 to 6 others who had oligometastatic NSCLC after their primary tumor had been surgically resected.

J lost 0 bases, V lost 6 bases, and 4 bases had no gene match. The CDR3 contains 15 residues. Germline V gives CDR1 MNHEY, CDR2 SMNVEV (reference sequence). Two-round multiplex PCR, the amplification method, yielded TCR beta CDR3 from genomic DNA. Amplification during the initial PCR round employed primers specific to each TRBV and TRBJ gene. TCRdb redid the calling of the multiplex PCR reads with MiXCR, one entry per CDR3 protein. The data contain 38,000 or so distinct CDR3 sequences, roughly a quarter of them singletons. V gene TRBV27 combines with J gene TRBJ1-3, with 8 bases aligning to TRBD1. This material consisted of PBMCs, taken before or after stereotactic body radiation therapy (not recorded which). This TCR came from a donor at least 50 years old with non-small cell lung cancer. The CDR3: CASRWTGPSGNTIYF. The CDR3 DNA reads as TGTGCCAGCAGATGGACAGGGCCCTCTGGAAACACCATATATTTT.